Given below is one T cell receptor beta chain in context. PCR employed 60 Vbeta and 13 Jbeta primers. TCRdb's copy holds only in-frame clones and misses some; the assay was immunoSEQ multiplex PCR. The sample carries roughly 130,000 clones, over 70% recorded once. The CDR3 totals 15 residues. Germline CDR1 and CDR2: GTSNPN and SVGIG (reference sequence). V lost 4 bases to trimming and J lost 3 bases; unmatched junction nucleotides: 6. This record comes from a study of cytomegalovirus exposure and HLA in healthy donors. The sequence came from a woman in her thirties or forties in good health and CMV-seronegative. The rearrangement links TRBV30 to TRBJ2-1, with 10 bases identical to TRBD2. Sequenced sample: PBMCs. As DNA, the CDR3 is TGTGCCTGGATAAAAGGGACTAGCGTCTACAATGAGCAGTTCTTC. Translating it yields CAWIKGTSVYNEQFF.